The next 2 T cell receptor beta chains were all read from a single sample in a study of CD8 T cells in acute hepatitis C reinfection (dated by TCRdb to the early 2020s). What the study reported, not specific to this receptor: TRBV04 and TRBV06 gene families were preferentially used in all groups, and this usage was not explained by overrepresentation in the naive pool.

The library relied on the immunoSEQ multiplex PCR assay. In TCRdb, the immuneACCESS table is reduced to in-frame sequences with V and J assigned. These tables do not hold every clone; where another copy was compared, an unresolved V gene accounts for under half, and the others remain unexplained. For this sample there are over a thousand clones; almost 50% appear just once. The ten largest make up approximately 8.5% of the sample. In the paper's terms, the time point label means: acute HCV infection, within 168 days of estimated infection date. HCV-specific TCR repertoires were characterized directly ex vivo, and the sequenced cells were not expanded in vitro beforehand. Sequenced here: HCV NS3-1073 tetramer-sorted CD8+ T cells from PBMCs, sampled during acute infection. The cell subset or site label, as the study defines it: FACS-sorted NS3-1073 tetramer+ CD8+ T cells. The receptor set was obtained from a woman aged 18-29 years with chronic hepatitis C.

This clone is classed as medium-sized. The chain links TRBV6-1 to TRBJ2-1; D is tentatively TRBD1 or TRBD2 (5 bases each). CDR1 and CDR2 from the germline V gene are MNHNS and SASEGT. The CDR3 covers 13 residues. V was trimmed by 6 bases and J by 4 bases, leaving 10 bases between them. The CDR3 spells CASSRDDYNEQFF. As DNA, the CDR3 is TGTGCCAGCAGCCGGGACGATTACAATGAGCAGTTCTTC.

The V call is TRBV11-2, the J call TRBJ2-3; 8 bases are shared with TRBD2. Germline V gene data show CDR1 as SGHAT and CDR2 as FQNNGV. V lost 0 bases, J lost 3 bases, and 5 bases stayed unmatched. The CDR3 runs 16 residues. CDR3 region: CASSLDLVAGTDTQYF. The CDR3 DNA sequence: TGTGCCAGCAGCTTAGATCTAGTAGCGGGGACAGATACGCAGTATTTT.